This T cell receptor (beta chain) emerged from a study of blood T cell repertoires in COVID-19 (dated by TCRdb to about 2020). Regarding the research as a whole: Collaborator samples came from the United States, Italy and Spain and covered acute and convalescent phases of COVID-19. Deeply sampled blood TCRbeta repertoires from subjects exposed to, actively infected with, or recovered from COVID-19 were included in the dataset. Samples came from the ongoing ImmuneRACE study (first 160 participants) plus 1,254 subjects from 6 global collaborators. Where HLA class I and class II types were available, the types were taken from metadata supplied by the sample provider, not from assay-based typing. Sample metadata almost always included a de-identified subject ID, COVID-19 status, age in years and sex. The material from the prospective study consisted of cDNA or gDNA derived from T cells, B-cell-depleted T cells, or PBMCs. The repertoires were made available in a free public database intended to serve as a resource for research on the immune response to SARS-CoV-2.

V is pared back by 3 bases and J by 5 bases, with 13 bases lying between the germline termini. CDR1 and CDR2 (SGHTA, FQGNSA) derive from the germline V gene. The CDR3 measures 14 amino acids from cysteine to phenylalanine. Just CDR3 DNA is preserved here, 42 bases in frame from base 1. The paper's findings and limits, for the study overall: The quantity of clinical and demographic metadata differed by source and by participant and was supplied without curation.

Collaborating institutions collected whole blood in K2EDTA tubes following their own protocols. For TCRbeta analysis, collaborators shipped samples as frozen whole blood, isolated PBMCs, or DNA extracted from either of those sample types. Concerning this clone: Its antigen is currently not known. One base away there is no much larger clone; base qualities are not given.

TCRbeta CDR3 regions were amplified from genomic DNA by means of the immunoSEQ Assay, a bias-controlled multiplex PCR. The authors' analysis ran thus. The number of nucleated cells in each sample was estimated from the amplification of reference gene primers within the assay. To quantify the absolute abundance of each unique TCRbeta CDR3 rearrangement, sequence reads were collapsed and filtered. For each sample, productive Simpson clonality was calculated as the square root of Simpson's diversity index over productive rearrangements. TCRdb took over this immuneACCESS table, retaining in-frame rearrangements with V and J assigned. Such tables are incomplete; in checked studies, under half of the missing clones stem from an unresolved V gene, and the remainder is unexplained. V and J calls and clone size are those listed in that table; D and trimming were worked out from the DNA. The sample profile shows about 15,000 clones; 65% to 85% of them were found once. The leading ten clones occupy roughly 15% of the sample.

The chain employs TRBV7-2 and TRBJ1-2; perhaps TRBD1 is the D gene, with 6 bases matching. The TCR was taken from a human donor in a cohort sampled during active COVID-19. The sample was peripheral blood. The CDR3 loop reads CASSFEDRTYGYTF. The nucleotide sequence is given as TGTGCCAGCAGCTTCGAAGACAGGACATATGGCTACACCTTC.